Sequencing of this TCR beta chain was carried out in a study of cytomegalovirus exposure and HLA in healthy donors. Notes on the study in general: Several of the most significant clusters appeared, in a later analysis, to be linked to common viral pathogens. In most subjects, TCR beta sequences reportedly gave accurate predictions of HLA-A and HLA-B alleles.

This CDR3 has 16 residues. From germline, CDR1 is SGHRS and CDR2 YFSETQ. After removal of 4 bases from V and 8 bases from J, the junction contained 15 bases not matched to a gene. PCR used 60 Vbeta primers and 13 Jbeta primers. TCRdb's table, derived via immunoSEQ multiplex PCR, lists solely in-frame clones and lacks some. This table holds approximately 110,000 clones, around two thirds found once. Concerning this clone: Its specificity is not known.

The TCR sequence derives from a woman between 40 and 50 years old in good health and CMV-seropositive. The sequenced sample consisted of PBMCs. V usage is TRBV5-1 and J usage is TRBJ1-2, with 9 bases that match TRBD1. CDR3 loop: CASSTPLEQGADGYTF. The CDR3 coding sequence is TGCGCCAGCAGCACGCCCTTGGAACAGGGGGCAGACGGCTACACCTTC.